This T cell receptor (beta chain) was identified during a study of blood T cell repertoires in COVID-19. Some clones are missing from TCRdb's copy, which holds only in-frame ones; the method was immunoSEQ multiplex PCR. The repertoire holds a few hundred thousand clones, with approximately 88% as singletons. This CDR3 is built from 15 residues. Germline V gene sequence: CDR1 SNHLY, CDR2 FYNNEI. Losses at the gene ends were 1 base for V and 7 bases for J; bases not matched to a gene: 2. The sequencing input was peripheral blood. This rearrangement joins TRBV2 to TRBJ2-2, with TRBD2 identical over 11 bases. This TCR came from a man aged 50-59 years with acute or convalescent COVID-19. CDR3 sequence (DNA): TGTGCCAGCAGTGAAGGCCTAGCGGGGGGCGGGGAGCTGTTTTTT. Residues: CASSEGLAGGGELFF.